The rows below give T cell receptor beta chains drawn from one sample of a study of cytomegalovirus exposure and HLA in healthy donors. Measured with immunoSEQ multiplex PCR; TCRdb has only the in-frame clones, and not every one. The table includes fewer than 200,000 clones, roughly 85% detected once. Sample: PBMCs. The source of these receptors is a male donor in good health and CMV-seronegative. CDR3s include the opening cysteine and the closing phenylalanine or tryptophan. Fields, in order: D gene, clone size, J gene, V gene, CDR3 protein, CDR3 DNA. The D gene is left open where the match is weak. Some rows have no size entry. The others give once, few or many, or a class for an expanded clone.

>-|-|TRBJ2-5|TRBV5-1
CASSSPQVFPRTQYF
TGCGCCAGCAGCTCCCCTCAGGTTTTTCCGCGGACCCAGTACTTC
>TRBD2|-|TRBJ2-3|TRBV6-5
CASSYSTSEDTQYF
TGTGCCAGCAGTTATTCGACTAGCGAAGATACGCAGTATTTT
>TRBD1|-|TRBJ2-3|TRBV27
CASSTRPGQSTDTQYF
TGTGCCAGCAGTACCCGACCGGGACAGAGCACAGATACGCAGTATTTT
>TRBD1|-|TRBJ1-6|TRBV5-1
CASSWTGGGDNSPLHF
TGCGCCAGCAGCTGGACAGGGGGTGGTGATAATTCACCCCTCCACTTT
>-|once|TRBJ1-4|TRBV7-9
CASSPQGTTNEKLFF
TGTGCCAGCAGCCCCCAGGGGACCACAAATGAAAAACTGTTTTTT
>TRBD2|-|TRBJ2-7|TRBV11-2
CASSAQLAGDRYEQYF
TGTGCCAGCAGTGCCCAACTAGCGGGGGACCGCTACGAGCAGTACTTC
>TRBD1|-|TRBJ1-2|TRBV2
CASSGRTGDNYGYTF
TGTGCCAGCAGTGGACGGACAGGGGATAACTATGGCTACACCTTC
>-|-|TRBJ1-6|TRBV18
CASSGQQKTSSYNSPLHF
TGTGCCAGCTCAGGGCAACAGAAGACTAGCTCCTATAATTCACCCCTCCACTTT
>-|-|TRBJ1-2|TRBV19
CASKASRKEDGYTF
TGTGCCAGTAAGGCGTCCCGAAAGGAGGATGGCTACACCTTC
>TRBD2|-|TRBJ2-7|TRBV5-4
CASSSDLAVSSYEQYF
TGTGCCAGCAGCTCAGACCTAGCGGTTAGCTCCTACGAGCAGTACTTC
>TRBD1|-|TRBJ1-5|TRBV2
CASSLTGQGTGPQHF
TGTGCCAGCAGTCTAACAGGACAGGGAACGGGGCCCCAGCATTTT
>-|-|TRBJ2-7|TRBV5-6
CASSFRDNYEQYF
TGTGCCAGCAGCTTTCGGGACAACTACGAGCAGTACTTC
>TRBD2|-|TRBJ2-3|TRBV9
CASSAMILAAGTDTQYF
TGTGCCAGCAGCGCAATGATTCTAGCGGCCGGCACAGATACGCAGTATTTT
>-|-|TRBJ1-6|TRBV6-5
CASSYEPGNNSPLHF
TGTGCCAGCAGTTACGAGCCGGGAAATAATTCACCCCTCCACTTT
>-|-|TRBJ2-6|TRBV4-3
CASSQEGSGANVLTF
TGCGCCAGCAGCCAGGAGGGCTCTGGGGCCAACGTCCTGACTTTC
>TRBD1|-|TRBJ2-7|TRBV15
CATSRDGTGYEQYF
TGTGCCACCAGCAGAGATGGGACAGGCTACGAGCAGTACTTC
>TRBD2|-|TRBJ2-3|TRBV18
CASSPLAGGNTDTQYF
TGTGCCAGCTCACCACTAGCGGGAGGTAACACAGATACGCAGTATTTT
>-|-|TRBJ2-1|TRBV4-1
CASSQGTLLGGPPRKAGYEQFF
TGCGCCAGCAGCCAAGGAACCCTTTTGGGTGGACCCCCACGGAAAGCGGGCTATGAGCAGTTCTTC
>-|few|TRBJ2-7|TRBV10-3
CAISDPGQTYEQYF
TGTGCCATCAGTGACCCTGGACAGACCTACGAGCAGTACTTC
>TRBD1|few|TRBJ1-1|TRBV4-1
CASSQGGTGLIGTEAFF
TGCGCCAGCAGCCAAGGCGGGACAGGCCTGATCGGCACTGAAGCTTTCTTT
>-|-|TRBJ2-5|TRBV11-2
CASSPFSETQYF
TGTGCCAGCAGCCCCTTTAGCGAGACCCAGTACTTC
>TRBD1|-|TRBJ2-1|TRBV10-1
CASSVAGQGAFGNEQFF
TGCGCCAGCAGTGTGGCGGGACAGGGGGCCTTCGGCAATGAGCAGTTCTTC
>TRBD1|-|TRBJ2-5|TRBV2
CASSVQGQGQETQYF
TGTGCCAGCAGTGTCCAAGGACAGGGGCAAGAGACCCAGTACTTC
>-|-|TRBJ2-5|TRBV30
CAWSGAGETQYF
TGTGCCTGGAGTGGGGCGGGAGAGACCCAGTACTTC
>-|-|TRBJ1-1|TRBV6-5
CASSSRQAVTEAFF
TGTGCCAGCAGTTCCAGACAGGCTGTAACTGAAGCTTTCTTT
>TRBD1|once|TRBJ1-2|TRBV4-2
CASSQEQGAVGYTF
TGTGCCAGCAGCCAAGAACAGGGGGCGGTTGGCTACACCTTC
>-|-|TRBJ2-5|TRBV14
CASSQGGGTFRETQYF
TGTGCCAGCAGCCAGGGAGGTGGGACGTTCCGAGAGACCCAGTACTTC
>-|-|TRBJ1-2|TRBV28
CASTTGLSGYTF
TGTGCCAGCACAACAGGGTTATCTGGCTACACCTTC
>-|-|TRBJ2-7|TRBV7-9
CASSTEAGWCEQYF
TGTGCCAGCAGCACGGAGGCGGGGTGGTGCGAGCAGTACTTC
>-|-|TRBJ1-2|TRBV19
CASSRSGGAKNYGYTF
TGTGCCAGTAGTCGCTCGGGGGGGGCGAAGAACTATGGCTACACCTTC
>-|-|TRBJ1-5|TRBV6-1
CASSESGGLAQPQHF
TGTGCCAGCAGTGAGTCTGGAGGATTGGCTCAGCCCCAGCATTTT
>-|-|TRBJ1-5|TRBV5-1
CASSLEGRGQPQHF
TGCGCCAGCAGCTTGGAGGGAAGGGGTCAGCCCCAGCATTTT
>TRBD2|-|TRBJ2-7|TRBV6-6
CASSYASGSYEQYF
TGTGCCAGCAGTTACGCCAGCGGGAGTTACGAGCAGTACTTC
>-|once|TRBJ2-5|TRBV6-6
CASSTFQGFQETQYF
TGTGCCAGCAGTACCTTCCAGGGATTCCAAGAGACCCAGTACTTC
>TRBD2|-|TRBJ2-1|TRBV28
CASMGTSLITYNEQFF
TGTGCCAGCATGGGGACTAGCCTTATTACCTACAATGAGCAGTTCTTC
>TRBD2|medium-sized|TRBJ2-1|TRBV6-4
CASSGLAGGNEQFF
TGTGCCAGCAGTGGACTAGCGGGAGGCAATGAGCAGTTCTTC
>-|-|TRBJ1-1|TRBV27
CASSSREGTEAFF
TGTGCCAGCAGTTCCAGGGAGGGAACTGAAGCTTTCTTT
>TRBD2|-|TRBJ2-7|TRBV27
CASSRNSGAQLEQYF
TGTGCCAGCAGTAGAAATAGCGGGGCCCAGCTGGAGCAGTACTTC
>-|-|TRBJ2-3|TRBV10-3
CAISSSDTQYF
TGTGCCATCAGTTCATCAGATACGCAGTATTTT
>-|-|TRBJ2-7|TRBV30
CAWSVQGWSYEQYF
TGTGCCTGGAGTGTACAGGGATGGTCCTACGAGCAGTACTTC
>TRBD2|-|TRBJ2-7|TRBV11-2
CASSLEGLGTSGREQYF
TGTGCCAGCAGCTTAGAAGGCCTGGGGACTAGCGGGAGGGAGCAGTACTTC
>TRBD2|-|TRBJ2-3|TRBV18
CASSPPLAGLLDTQYF
TGTGCCAGCTCACCCCCACTAGCGGGATTACTAGATACGCAGTATTTT
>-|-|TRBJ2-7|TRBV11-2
CASSLGFRSYEQYF
TGTGCCAGCAGCTTAGGTTTCCGTTCTTACGAGCAGTACTTC
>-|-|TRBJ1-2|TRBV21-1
CASSKWEGWEYGYTF
TGTGCCAGCAGCAAGTGGGAGGGTTGGGAGTATGGCTACACCTTC
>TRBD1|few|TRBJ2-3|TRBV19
CASHQRGRVDTQYF
TGTGCCAGTCACCAAAGGGGGCGGGTAGATACGCAGTATTTT
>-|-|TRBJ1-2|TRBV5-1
CASSTGVANYGYTF
TGCGCCAGCAGTACAGGAGTAGCTAACTATGGCTACACCTTC
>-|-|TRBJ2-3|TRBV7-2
CASSFPLRPDTQYF
TGTGCCAGCAGCTTCCCCCTGCGTCCAGATACGCAGTATTTT
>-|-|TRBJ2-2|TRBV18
CASSPQRAAYTGELFF
TGTGCCAGCTCACCTCAGCGGGCCGCTTACACCGGGGAGCTGTTTTTT
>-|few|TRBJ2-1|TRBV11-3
CASSPGFDNEQFF
TGTGCCAGCAGCCCAGGATTTGACAATGAGCAGTTCTTC
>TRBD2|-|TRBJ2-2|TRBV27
CASSQESAGGAIAGELFF
TGTGCCAGCAGTCAGGAGTCGGCGGGGGGGGCCATTGCCGGGGAGCTGTTTTTT
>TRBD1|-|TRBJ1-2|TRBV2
CASKGQGESYTF
TGTGCCAGCAAGGGACAGGGTGAGAGCTACACCTTC
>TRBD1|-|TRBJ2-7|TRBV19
CASSDRGTSYEQYF
TGTGCCAGTAGTGACAGGGGGACGTCCTACGAGCAGTACTTC
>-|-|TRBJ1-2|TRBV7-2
CASSFTGNYGYTF
TGTGCCAGCAGCTTCACAGGGAACTATGGCTACACCTTC
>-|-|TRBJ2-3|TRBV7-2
CASSLQGTTDTQYF
TGTGCCAGCAGCTTACAGGGAACCACAGATACGCAGTATTTT
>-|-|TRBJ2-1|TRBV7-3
CASSLLNSGNNEQFF
TGTGCCAGCAGCTTATTGAATTCGGGTAACAATGAGCAGTTCTTC
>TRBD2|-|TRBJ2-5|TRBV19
CASSMGLAGGMETQYF
TGTGCCAGTAGTATGGGGCTAGCGGGAGGGATGGAGACCCAGTACTTC
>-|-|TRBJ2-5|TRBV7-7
CASSRPGFQETQYF
TGTGCCAGCAGCCGTCCGGGGTTTCAAGAGACCCAGTACTTC
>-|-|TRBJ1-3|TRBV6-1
CASSVVWGGGNTIYF
TGTGCCAGCAGTGTCGTTTGGGGAGGGGGAAACACCATATATTTT
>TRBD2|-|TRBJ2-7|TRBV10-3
CAIGRELAYEQYF
TGTGCCATCGGGCGGGAGTTAGCCTACGAGCAGTACTTC
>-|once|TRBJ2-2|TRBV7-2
CASSRDSTGELFF
TGTGCCAGCAGCCGTGACAGCACCGGGGAGCTGTTTTTT